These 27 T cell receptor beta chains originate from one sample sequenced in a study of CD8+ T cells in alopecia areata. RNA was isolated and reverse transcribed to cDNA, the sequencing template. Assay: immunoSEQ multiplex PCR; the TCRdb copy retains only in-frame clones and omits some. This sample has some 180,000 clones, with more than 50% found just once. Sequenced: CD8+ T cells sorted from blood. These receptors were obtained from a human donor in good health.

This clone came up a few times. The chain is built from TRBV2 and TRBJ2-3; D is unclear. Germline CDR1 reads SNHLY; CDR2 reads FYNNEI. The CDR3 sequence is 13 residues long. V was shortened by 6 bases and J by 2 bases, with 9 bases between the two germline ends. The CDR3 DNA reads TGTGCCAGCAGGCTGGACCACACAGATACGCAGTATTTT. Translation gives CASRLDHTDTQYF.

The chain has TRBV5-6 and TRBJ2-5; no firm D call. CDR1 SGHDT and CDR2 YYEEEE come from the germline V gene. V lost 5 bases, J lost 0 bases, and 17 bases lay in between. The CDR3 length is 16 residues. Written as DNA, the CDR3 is TGTGCCAGCAGGTCGCTCGGAATGGGGAACCAAGAGACCCAGTACTTC. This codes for CASRSLGMGNQETQYF. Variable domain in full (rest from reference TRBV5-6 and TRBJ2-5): DAGVTQSPTHLIKTRGQQVTLRCSPKSGHDTVSWYQQALGQGPQFIFQYYEEEERQRGNFPDRFSGHQFPNYSSELNVNALLLGDSALYLCASRSLGMGNQETQYFGPGTRLLVL.

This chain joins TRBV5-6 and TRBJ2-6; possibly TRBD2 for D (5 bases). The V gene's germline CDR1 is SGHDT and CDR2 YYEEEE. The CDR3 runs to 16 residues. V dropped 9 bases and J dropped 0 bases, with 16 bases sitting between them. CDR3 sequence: CATRPEGFSGANVLTF. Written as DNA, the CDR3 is TGTGCCACTCGCCCCGAGGGTTTCTCTGGGGCCAACGTCCTGACTTTC.

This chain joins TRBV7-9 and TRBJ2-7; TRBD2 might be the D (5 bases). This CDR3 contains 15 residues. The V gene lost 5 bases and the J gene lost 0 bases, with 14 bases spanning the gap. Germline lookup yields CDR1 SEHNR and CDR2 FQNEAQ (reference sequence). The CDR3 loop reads CASSASRDSSYEQYF. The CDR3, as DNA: TGTGCCAGCAGCGCTAGTCGGGATAGCTCCTACGAGCAGTACTTC.

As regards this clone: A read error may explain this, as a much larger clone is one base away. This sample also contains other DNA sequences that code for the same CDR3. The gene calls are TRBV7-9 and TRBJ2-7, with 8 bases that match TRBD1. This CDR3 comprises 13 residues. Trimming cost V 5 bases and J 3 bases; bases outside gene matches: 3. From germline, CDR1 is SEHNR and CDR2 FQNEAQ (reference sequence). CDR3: CASSRTGSYEQYF. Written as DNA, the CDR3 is TGTGCCAGCAGCCGGACAGGGAGCTACGAGCAGTACTTC.

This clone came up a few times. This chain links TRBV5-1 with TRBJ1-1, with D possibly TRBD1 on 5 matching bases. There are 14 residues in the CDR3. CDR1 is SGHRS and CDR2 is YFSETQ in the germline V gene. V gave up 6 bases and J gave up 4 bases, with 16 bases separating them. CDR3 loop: CASTPSLGGTEAFF. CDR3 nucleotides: TGCGCCAGCACCCCCTCCTTGGGGGGCACTGAAGCTTTCTTT.

CDR3 protein: CASSTWDTGSSTDTQYF. The CDR3 bases are TGTGCCAGCAGCACGTGGGACACCGGGAGCTCAACAGATACGCAGTATTTT. The chain recombines TRBV11-2 with TRBJ2-3; D tentatively reads TRBD1 or TRBD2 (6 bases each). The CDR3 consists of 17 residues. Per germline, CDR1 SGHAT and CDR2 FQNNGV. Deletions cut 5 bases from V and 3 bases from J, with 21 bases between.

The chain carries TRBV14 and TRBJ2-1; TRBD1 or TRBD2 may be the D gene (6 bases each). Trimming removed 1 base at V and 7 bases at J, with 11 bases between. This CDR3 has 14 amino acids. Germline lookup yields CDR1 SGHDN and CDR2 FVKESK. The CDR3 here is CASSQGGGWNEQFF. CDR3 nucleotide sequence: TGTGCCAGCAGCCAAGGAGGGGGGTGGAATGAGCAGTTCTTC.

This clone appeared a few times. This CDR3 is CTSHKTGTDYGYTF. The CDR3 bases are TGCACCAGTCATAAGACCGGGACAGACTATGGCTACACCTTC. The chain links TRBV1 to TRBJ1-2; the D call in the table, TRBD1, was not verified against the DNA. TRBV1 is labeled a pseudogene. The CDR3 loop spans 14 amino acids.

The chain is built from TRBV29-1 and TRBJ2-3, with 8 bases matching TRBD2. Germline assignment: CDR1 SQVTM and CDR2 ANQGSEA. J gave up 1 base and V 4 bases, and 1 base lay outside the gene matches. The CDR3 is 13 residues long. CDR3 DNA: TGCAGCGTTGCAGCGGGGGGCACAGATACGCAGTATTTT. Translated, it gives CSVAAGGTDTQYF.

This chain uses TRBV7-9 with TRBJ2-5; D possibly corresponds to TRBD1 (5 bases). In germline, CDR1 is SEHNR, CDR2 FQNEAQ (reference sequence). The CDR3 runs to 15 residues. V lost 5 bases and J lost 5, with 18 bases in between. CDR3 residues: CASSPARGTEETQYF. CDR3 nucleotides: TGTGCCAGCAGCCCCGCAAGGGGAACCGAGGAGACCCAGTACTTC.

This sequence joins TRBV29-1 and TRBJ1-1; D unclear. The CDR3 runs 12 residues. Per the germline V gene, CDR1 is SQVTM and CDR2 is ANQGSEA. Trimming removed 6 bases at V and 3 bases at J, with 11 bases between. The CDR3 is CSVGPRHTEAFF. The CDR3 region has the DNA TGCAGCGTCGGACCCCGGCACACTGAAGCTTTCTTT.

The CDR3 coding sequence is TGTGCAAGCGGGGAGCAAGAGACCCAGTACTTC. This gives the protein CASGEQETQYF. The chain has TRBV11-2 and TRBJ2-5, with 7 positions matching TRBD2. Germline lookup yields CDR1 SGHAT and CDR2 FQNNGV. There are 11 residues in the CDR3.

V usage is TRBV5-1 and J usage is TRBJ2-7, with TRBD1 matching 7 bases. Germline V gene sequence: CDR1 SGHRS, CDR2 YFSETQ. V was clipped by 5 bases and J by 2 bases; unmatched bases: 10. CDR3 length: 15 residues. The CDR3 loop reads CASRVRTGPPYEQYF. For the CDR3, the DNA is TGCGCCAGCAGGGTCCGGACAGGACCACCCTACGAGCAGTACTTC.

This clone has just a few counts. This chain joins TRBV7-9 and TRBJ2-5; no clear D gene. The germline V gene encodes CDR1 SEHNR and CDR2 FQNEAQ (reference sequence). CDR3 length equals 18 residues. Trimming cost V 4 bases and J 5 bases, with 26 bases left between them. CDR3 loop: CASSSSPGQPEAEETQYF. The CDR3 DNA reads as TGTGCCAGCAGCTCCAGTCCCGGGCAGCCCGAGGCAGAGGAGACCCAGTACTTC.

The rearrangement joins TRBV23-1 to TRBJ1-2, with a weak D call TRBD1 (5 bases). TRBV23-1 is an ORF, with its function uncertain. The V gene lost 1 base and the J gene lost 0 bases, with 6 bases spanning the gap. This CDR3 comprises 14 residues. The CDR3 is CASSQYRTNYGYTF. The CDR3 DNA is TGCGCCAGCAGTCAATACAGGACTAACTATGGCTACACCTTC.

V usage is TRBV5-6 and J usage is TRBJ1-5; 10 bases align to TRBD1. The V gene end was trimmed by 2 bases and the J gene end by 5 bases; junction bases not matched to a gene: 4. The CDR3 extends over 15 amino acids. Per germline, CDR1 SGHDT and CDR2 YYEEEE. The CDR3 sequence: CASSFTGTGDQPQHF. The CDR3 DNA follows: TGTGCCAGCAGCTTCACTGGGACAGGGGATCAGCCCCAGCATTTT. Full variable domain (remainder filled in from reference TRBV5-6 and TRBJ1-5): DAGVTQSPTHLIKTRGQQVTLRCSPKSGHDTVSWYQQALGQGPQFIFQYYEEEERQRGNFPDRFSGHQFPNYSSELNVNALLLGDSALYLCASSFTGTGDQPQHFGDGTRLSIL.

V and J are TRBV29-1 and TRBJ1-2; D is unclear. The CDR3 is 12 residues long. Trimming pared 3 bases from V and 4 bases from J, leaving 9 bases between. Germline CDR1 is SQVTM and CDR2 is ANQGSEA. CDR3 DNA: TGCAGCGTTGATCTGCCAGTCTATGGCTACACCTTC. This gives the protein CSVDLPVYGYTF.

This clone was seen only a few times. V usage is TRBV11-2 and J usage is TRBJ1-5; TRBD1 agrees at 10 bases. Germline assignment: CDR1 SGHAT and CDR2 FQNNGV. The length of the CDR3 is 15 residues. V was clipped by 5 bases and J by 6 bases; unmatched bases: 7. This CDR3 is CASSAGTGDGQPQHF. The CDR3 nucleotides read TGTGCCAGCAGCGCCGGGACAGGGGATGGTCAGCCCCAGCATTTT.

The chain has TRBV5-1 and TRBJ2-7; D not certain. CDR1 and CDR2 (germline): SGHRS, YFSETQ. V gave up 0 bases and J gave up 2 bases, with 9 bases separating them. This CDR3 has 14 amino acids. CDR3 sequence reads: CASSLGLGTYEQYF. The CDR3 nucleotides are TGCGCCAGCAGCTTGGGATTGGGAACCTACGAGCAGTACTTC.

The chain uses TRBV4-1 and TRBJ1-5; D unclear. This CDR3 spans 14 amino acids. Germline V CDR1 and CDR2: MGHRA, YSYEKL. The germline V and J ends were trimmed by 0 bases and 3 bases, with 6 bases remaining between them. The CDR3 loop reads CASSQDRINQPQHF. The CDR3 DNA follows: TGCGCCAGCAGCCAAGACCGCATCAATCAGCCCCAGCATTTT.

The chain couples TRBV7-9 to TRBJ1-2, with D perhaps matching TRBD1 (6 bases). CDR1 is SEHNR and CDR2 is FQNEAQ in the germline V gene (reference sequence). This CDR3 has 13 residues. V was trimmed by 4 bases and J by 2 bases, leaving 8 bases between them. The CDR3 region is CASSSTGNYGYTF. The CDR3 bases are TGTGCCAGCAGCTCGACAGGCAACTATGGCTACACCTTC.

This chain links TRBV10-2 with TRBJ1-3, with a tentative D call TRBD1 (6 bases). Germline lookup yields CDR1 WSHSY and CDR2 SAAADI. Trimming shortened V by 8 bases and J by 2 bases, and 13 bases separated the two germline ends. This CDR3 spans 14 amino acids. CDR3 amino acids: CASGGGGPGNTIYF. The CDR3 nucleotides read TGCGCCAGCGGGGGAGGGGGGCCTGGAAACACCATATATTTT.

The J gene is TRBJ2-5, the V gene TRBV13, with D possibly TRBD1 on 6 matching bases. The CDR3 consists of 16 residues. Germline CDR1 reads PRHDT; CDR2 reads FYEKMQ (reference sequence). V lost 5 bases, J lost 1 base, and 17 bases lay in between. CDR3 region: CASSVQGIGIQETQYF. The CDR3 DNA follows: TGTGCCAGCAGCGTCCAGGGGATAGGCATCCAAGAGACCCAGTACTTC.

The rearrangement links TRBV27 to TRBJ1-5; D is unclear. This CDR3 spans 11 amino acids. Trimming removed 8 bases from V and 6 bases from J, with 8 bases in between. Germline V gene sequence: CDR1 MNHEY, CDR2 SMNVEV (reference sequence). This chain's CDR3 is CASPKGQPQHF. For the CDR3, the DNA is TGTGCCAGCCCGAAAGGTCAGCCCCAGCATTTT.

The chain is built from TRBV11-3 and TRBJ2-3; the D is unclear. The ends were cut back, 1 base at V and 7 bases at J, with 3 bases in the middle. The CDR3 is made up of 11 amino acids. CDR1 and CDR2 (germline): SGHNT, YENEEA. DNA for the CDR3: TGTGCCAGCAGCTTAGGATATACGCAGTATTTT. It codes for CASSLGYTQYF.

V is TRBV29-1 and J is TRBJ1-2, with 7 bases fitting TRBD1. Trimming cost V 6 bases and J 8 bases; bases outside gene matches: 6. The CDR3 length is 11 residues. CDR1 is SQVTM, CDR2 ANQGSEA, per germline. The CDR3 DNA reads TGCAGCGTGATCAAAGGGGGCGGCTACACCTTC. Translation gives CSVIKGGGYTF. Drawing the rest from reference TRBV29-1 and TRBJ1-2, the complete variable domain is SAVISQKPSRDICQRGTSLTIQCQVDSQVTMMFWYRQQPGQSLTLIATANQGSEATYESGFVIDKFPISRPNLTFSTLTVSNMSPEDSSIYLCSVIKGGGYTFGSGTRLTVV.